The clone carrying this T cell receptor beta chain came up a few times. Its antigen is not identified. A second PCR, run for about 7 to 12 cycles, used a sample-barcoded 5' primer plus a J-beta primer mix. TCRdb reprocessed the 5' RACE reads with MiXCR, giving one entry per CDR3 protein. Among over 1,300,000 distinct CDR3 sequences listed, roughly 59% were seen once. The data were taken from a study of blood T cells in healthy people across ages. General study results and limits: There were more naive CD4+ cells and higher diversity in long-lived donors than in aged donors.

At least 6 million PBMCs were isolated per sample. Germline CDR1 is LGHDT and CDR2 is YNNKEL (reference sequence). Trimming removed 1 base from V and 0 bases from J, with 8 bases in between. This CDR3 has 15 amino acids. The source is a man younger than 35 in good health. This chain joins TRBV3-1 and TRBJ2-3; D call uncertain. Sequenced material: blood. This chain's CDR3 is CASSQAGASTDTQYF. The CDR3 DNA reads TGTGCCAGCAGCCAAGCGGGTGCTAGCACAGATACGCAGTATTTT.